This TCR beta chain was identified during a study of PD-1 blockade in classical Hodgkin lymphoma. All the patients suffered relapse after autologous stem cell transplantation, and brentuximab vedotin exposure differed. Best responses were complete response, partial response or progressive disease. After removal of 3 bases from V and 1 base from J, the junction contained 2 bases not matched to a gene. The CDR3 loop spans 15 amino acids. CDR1 and CDR2 (germline): SGDLS, YYNGEE. This table comes from immunoSEQ multiplex PCR, and its TCRdb copy is limited to in-frame clones, with some not included. This table has about 29,000 clones, 78% appearing once.

The chain carries TRBV9 and TRBJ1-4; TRBD1 agrees at 8 bases. The sequencing used peripheral blood mononuclear cells (PBMCs), collected before the second cycle of nivolumab. The TCR was taken from a human donor with classical Hodgkin lymphoma. The CDR3 sequence is CASSAGQGTNEKLFF. CDR3 DNA sequence: TGTGCCAGCAGCGCCGGACAGGGAACTAATGAAAAACTGTTTTTT.